This T cell receptor beta chain was identified during a study of T-cell reconstitution after alpha-beta-depleted transplantation in children. General study results and limits: T-cell counts and diversity were attributed mostly to newly produced T cells one year after transplant. Alpha-beta T cells present about two months after transplant were reported to originate from several hundred expanded graft clones.

About this clonotype itself: Its target is not known.

The TCRbeta library incorporated unique molecular identifiers. TCRdb reanalysed the PCR reads using MiXCR and keeps one entry per CDR3 protein. The sample consists of approximately 500,000 distinct CDR3 sequences, more than 20% of them appearing once. Germline V gene data show CDR1 as MNHEY and CDR2 as SVGAGI. This CDR3 spans 14 amino acids. V lost 2 bases, J lost 6 bases, and 8 bases lay in between. This receptor was obtained from a boy younger than two with Wiskott-Aldrich syndrome, due to receive a stem cell transplant. The J gene is TRBJ1-6, the V gene TRBV6-5; D possibly corresponds to TRBD1 (5 bases). This material consisted of PBMCs, taken before TCRalphabeta/CD19-depleted stem cell transplant. In DNA form, the CDR3 reads TGTGCCAGCAGTTACGGGGGAGCTAATTCACCCCTCCACTTT. It is translated as CASSYGGANSPLHF.